This TCR beta chain emerged from a study of Graves' ophthalmopathy and Graves' hyperthyroidism. Study outcomes and limitations: As the model predicted ophthalmopathy progression, it achieved a sensitivity of 70.59% and a specificity of approximately 72%.

The V end was cut by 0 bases, the J end by 2 bases, with 11 bases between. The CDR3 has 16 amino acids. CDR1 is KGHDR, CDR2 SFDVKD, per germline. Comments on this clonotype: Its antigen remains unidentified.

Amplification from RNA transcripts yielded the TCR beta CDR3 regions. The first-round RT-PCR employed HTBI primers together with the Qiagen OneStep RT-PCR kit. A multiplex PCR was then performed as the second round. In TCRdb, the multiplex PCR reads were re-called with MiXCR into one record per CDR3 protein. The sample consists of hundreds of thousands of distinct CDR3 sequences, more than 40% of them appearing once. This sequence originates from an adult man with Graves' ophthalmopathy. The V call is TRBV24-1, the J call TRBJ2-3, with a weak D call TRBD1 (5 bases). Material: peripheral blood. The CDR3 nucleotides are TGTGCCACCAGTGATTTGCAGCTAGGGGACACAGATACGCAGTATTTT. It yields the protein CATSDLQLGDTDTQYF.